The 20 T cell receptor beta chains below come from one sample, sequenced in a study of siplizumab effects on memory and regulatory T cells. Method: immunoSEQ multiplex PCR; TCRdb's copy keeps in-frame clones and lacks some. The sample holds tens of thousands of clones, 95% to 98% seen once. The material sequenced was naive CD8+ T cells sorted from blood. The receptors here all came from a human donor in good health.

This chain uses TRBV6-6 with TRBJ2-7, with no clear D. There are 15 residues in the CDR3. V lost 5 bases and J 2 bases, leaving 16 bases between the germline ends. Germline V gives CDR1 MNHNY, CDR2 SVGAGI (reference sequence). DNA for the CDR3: TGTGCCAGCAGTCCCGACATCCGCCTTACCTACGAGCAGTACTTC. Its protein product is CASSPDIRLTYEQYF.

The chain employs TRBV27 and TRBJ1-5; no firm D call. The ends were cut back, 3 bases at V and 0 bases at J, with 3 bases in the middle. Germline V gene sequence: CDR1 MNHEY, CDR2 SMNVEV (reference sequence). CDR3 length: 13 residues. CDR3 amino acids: CASSFDSNQPQHF. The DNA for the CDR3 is TGTGCCAGCAGTTTCGATAGCAATCAGCCCCAGCATTTT.

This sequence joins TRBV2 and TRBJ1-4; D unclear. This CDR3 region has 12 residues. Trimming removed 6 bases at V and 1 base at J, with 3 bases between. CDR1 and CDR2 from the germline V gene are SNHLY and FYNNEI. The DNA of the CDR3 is TGTGCCAGCAGCGTAACTAATGAAAAACTGTTTTTT. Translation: CASSVTNEKLFF.

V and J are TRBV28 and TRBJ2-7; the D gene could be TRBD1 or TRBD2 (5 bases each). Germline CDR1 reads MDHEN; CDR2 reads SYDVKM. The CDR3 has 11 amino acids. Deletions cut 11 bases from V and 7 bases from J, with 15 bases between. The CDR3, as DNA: TGTGCCTGCACGGGGCCGGTGGAGCAGTACTTC. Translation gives CACTGPVEQYF.

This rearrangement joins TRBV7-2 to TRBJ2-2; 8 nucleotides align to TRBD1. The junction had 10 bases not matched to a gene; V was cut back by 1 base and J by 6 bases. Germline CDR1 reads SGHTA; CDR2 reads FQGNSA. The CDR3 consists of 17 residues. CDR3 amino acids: CASSLDRTGTLAGELFF. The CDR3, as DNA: TGTGCCAGCAGCTTAGACAGGACAGGGACCTTAGCCGGGGAGCTGTTTTTT. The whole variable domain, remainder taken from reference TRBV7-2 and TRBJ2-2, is GAGVSQSPSNKVTEKGKDVELRCDPISGHTALYWYRQSLGQGLEFLIYFQGNSAPDKSGLPSDRFSAERTGGSVSTLTIQRTQQEDSAVYLCASSLDRTGTLAGELFFGEGSRLTVL.

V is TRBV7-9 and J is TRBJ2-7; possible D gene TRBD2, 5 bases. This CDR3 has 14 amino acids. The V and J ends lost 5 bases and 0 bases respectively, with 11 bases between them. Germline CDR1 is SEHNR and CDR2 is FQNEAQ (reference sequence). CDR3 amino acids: CASSPVGSSYEQYF. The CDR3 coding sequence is TGTGCCAGCAGCCCGGTTGGGAGCTCCTACGAGCAGTACTTC.

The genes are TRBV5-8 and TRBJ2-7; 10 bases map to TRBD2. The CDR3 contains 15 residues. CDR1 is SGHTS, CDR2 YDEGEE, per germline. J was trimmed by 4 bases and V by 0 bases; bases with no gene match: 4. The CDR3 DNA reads TGTGCCAGCAGCTTGGTTCTAGCGGGAGTTTACGAGCAGTACTTC. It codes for CASSLVLAGVYEQYF.

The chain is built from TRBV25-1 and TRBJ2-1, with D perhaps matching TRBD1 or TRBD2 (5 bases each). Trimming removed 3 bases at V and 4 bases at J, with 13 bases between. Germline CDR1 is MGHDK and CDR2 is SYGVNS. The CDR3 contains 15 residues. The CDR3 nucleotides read TGTGCCAGCAGTGACAGGGAGATGGGGTACAATGAGCAGTTCTTC. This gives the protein CASSDREMGYNEQFF.

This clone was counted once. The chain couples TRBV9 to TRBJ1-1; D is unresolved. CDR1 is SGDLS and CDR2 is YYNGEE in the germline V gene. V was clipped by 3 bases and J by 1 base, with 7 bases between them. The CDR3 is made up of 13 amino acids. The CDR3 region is CASSGARNTEAFF. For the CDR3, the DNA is TGTGCCAGCAGCGGTGCCAGGAACACTGAAGCTTTCTTT.

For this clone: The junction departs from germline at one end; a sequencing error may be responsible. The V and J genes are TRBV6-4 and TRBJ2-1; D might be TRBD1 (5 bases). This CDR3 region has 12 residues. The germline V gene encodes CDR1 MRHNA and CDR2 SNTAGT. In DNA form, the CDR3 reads TGTGCCAGCAGTGACTCGGCAGGGTCGAAGGTCTTC. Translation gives CASSDSAGSKVF.

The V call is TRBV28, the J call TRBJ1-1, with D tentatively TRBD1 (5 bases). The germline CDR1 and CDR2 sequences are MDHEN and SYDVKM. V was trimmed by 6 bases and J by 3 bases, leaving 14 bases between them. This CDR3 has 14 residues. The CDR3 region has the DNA TGTGCCAGCAGGCCCCTGGGGCAGTACACTGAAGCTTTCTTT. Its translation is CASRPLGQYTEAFF.

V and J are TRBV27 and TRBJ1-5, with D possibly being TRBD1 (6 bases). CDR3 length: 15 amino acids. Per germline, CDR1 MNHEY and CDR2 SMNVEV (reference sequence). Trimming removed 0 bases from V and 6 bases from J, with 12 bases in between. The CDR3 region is CASSLSAGVFQPQHF. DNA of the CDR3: TGTGCCAGCAGTTTATCGGCAGGGGTTTTTCAGCCCCAGCATTTT.

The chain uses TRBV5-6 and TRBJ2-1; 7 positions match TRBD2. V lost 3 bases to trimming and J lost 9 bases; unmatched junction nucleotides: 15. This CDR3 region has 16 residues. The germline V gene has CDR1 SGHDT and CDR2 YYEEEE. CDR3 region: CASSWGGGGVQPEQFF. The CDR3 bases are TGTGCCAGCAGCTGGGGTGGCGGGGGAGTTCAACCTGAGCAGTTCTTC.

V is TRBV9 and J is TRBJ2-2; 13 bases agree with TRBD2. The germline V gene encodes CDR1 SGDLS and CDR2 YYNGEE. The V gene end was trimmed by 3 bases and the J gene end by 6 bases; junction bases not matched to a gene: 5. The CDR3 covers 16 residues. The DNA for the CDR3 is TGTGCCAGCAGCGGAGGACTAGCGGGAGTCGCCGGGGAGCTGTTTTTT. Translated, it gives CASSGGLAGVAGELFF.

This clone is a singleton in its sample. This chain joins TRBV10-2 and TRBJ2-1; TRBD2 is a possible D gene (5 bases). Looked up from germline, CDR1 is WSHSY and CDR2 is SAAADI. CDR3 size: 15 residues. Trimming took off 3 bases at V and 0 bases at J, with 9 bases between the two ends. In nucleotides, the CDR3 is TGCGCCAGCAGTGATTCGGGGAGCTCCTACAATGAGCAGTTCTTC. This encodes CASSDSGSSYNEQFF.

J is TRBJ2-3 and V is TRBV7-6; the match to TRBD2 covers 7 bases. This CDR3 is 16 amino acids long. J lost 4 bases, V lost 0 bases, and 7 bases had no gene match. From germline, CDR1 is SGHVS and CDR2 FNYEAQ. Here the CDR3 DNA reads TGTGCCAGCAGCTTAGCGGGAGGGCAAATCGCAGATACGCAGTATTTT. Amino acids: CASSLAGGQIADTQYF.

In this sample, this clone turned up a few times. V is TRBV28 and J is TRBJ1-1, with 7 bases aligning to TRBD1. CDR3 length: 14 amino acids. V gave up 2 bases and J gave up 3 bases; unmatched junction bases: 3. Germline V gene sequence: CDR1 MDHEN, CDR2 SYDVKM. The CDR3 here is CASSLDRVYTEAFF. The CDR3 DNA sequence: TGTGCCAGCAGTTTAGACAGGGTCTACACTGAAGCTTTCTTT.

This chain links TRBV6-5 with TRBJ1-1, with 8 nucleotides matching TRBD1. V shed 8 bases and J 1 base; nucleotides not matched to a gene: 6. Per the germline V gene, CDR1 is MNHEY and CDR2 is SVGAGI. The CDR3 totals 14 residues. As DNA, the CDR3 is TGTGCCAGCGTTTACGACAGGGGGAACACTGAAGCTTTCTTT. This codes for CASVYDRGNTEAFF.

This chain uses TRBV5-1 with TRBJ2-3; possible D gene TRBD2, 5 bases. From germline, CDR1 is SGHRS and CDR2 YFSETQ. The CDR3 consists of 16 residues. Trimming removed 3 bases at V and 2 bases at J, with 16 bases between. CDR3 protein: CASSSVTRAPTDTQYF. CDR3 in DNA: TGCGCCAGCAGCTCGGTAACTAGGGCACCCACAGATACGCAGTATTTT.

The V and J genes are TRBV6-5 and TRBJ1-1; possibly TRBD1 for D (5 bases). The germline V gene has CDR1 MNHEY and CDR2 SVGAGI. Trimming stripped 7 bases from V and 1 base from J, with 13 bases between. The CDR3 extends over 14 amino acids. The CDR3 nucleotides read TGTGCCAGCAACCTTCTGGGGGGGAACACTGAAGCTTTCTTT. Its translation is CASNLLGGNTEAFF.